This T cell receptor beta chain was captured by sequencing in a study of blood T cell repertoires in COVID-19. Study summary: COVID-19 samples, acute and convalescent, were from the United States, Italy and Spain. PBMCs, B-cell-depleted T cells, or T cells were the source of the cDNA or gDNA that made up the material.

Germline V gene data show CDR1 as MDHEN and CDR2 as SYDVKM. V was shortened by 4 bases and J by 7 bases, with 13 bases between the two germline ends. The CDR3 loop spans 13 amino acids. In the study's own analysis: Amplification from reference gene primers served as the basis for estimated nucleated cell counts. Libraries were prepared by immunoSEQ multiplex PCR; TCRdb keeps only in-frame clonotypes and omits some of them. The V and J calls and clone size were taken over from that table, and D and trimming were inferred from the DNA. The table lists 100,000 or so clones, about four fifths of them singletons.

Source material: peripheral blood. This rearrangement joins TRBV28 to TRBJ1-1, with D perhaps matching TRBD1 (6 bases). The receptor was isolated from a man at least 80 years old with acute or convalescent COVID-19. For the CDR3, the DNA is TGTGCCAGCAGTTCCGATGACAGGCATGAAGCTTTCTTT. It is translated as CASSSDDRHEAFF.